This T cell receptor beta chain derives from a study of Ad26.COV2.S vaccination and SARS-CoV-2 variants. Produced via immunoSEQ multiplex PCR; TCRdb's table is partial and in-frame only. The sample consists of some 400,000 clones, roughly 90% of them appearing once. Study-level results: The TCR breadth and depth analyses may have produced an underestimate of total T cell responses.

Treatment specified: about 20 received Ad26.COV2.S at low or high dose, single or two shots; roughly five received placebo; per-sample allocation not given. Day 63 following the first vaccine or placebo injection was when the samples were taken. Ad26 vector vaccine expressed Wuhan-strain SARS-CoV-2 spike. This clone came up a few times. Its antigen remains unknown. This TCR derives from a person aged 18 to 65 who received the Ad26.COV2.S COVID-19 vaccine or a placebo. This specimen consisted of peripheral blood, obtained in a trial of Ad26.COV2.S vaccine versus placebo.

CDR3 protein: CASSSVGGNTIYF. Here the CDR3 DNA reads TGTGCCAGCAGCTCCGTAGGGGGAAACACCATATATTTT. The V gene is TRBV9, the J gene TRBJ1-3; no firm D call. Trimming removed 4 bases from V and 4 bases from J, with 9 bases in between. The CDR3 is made up of 13 amino acids. Germline CDR1 reads SGDLS; CDR2 reads YYNGEE. The variable domain in full, with the rest retrieved from reference TRBV9 and TRBJ1-3, is DSGVTQTPKHLITATGQRVTLRCSPRSGDLSVYWYQQSLDQGLQFLIQYYNGEERAKGNILERFSAQQFPDLHSELNLSSLELGDSALYFCASSSVGGNTIYFGEGSWLTVV.